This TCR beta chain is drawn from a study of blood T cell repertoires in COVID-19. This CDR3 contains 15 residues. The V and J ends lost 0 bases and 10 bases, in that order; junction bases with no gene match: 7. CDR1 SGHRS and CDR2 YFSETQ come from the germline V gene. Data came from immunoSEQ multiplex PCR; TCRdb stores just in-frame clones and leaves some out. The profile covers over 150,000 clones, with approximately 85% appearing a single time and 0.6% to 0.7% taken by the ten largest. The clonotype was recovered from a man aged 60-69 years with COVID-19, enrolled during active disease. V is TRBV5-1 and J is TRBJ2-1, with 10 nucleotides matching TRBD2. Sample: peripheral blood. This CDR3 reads CASSLGLAGVGEQFF. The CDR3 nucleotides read TGCGCCAGCAGCTTGGGGCTAGCGGGAGTAGGAGAGCAGTTCTTC.